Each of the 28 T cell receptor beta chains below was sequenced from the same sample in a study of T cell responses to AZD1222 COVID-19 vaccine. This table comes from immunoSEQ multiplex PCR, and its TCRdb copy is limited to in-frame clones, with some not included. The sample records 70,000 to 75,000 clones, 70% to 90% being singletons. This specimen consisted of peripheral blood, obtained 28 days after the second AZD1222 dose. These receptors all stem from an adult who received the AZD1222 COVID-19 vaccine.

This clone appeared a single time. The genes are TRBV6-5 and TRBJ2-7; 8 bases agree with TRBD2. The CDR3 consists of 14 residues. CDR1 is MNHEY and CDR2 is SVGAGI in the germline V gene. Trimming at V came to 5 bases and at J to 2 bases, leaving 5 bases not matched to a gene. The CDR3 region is CASSSGSPPYEQYF. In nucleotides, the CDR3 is TGTGCCAGCAGTAGCGGGAGCCCTCCCTACGAGCAGTACTTC.

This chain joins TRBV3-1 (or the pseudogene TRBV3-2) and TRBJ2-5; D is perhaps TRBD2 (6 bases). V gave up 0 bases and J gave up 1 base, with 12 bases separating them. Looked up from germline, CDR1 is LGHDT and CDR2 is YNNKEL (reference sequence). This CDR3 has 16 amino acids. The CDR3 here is CASSQESGTSQETQYF. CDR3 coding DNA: TGTGCCAGCAGCCAAGAATCAGGGACTTCCCAAGAGACCCAGTACTTC.

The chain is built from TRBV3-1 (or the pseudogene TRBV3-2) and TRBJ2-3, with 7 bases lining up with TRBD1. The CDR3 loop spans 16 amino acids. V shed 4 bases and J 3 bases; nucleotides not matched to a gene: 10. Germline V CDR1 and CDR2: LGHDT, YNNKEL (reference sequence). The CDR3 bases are TGTGCCAGCAGCCCGGATCGGGCAGGGGGAACAGATACGCAGTATTTT. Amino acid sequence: CASSPDRAGGTDTQYF.

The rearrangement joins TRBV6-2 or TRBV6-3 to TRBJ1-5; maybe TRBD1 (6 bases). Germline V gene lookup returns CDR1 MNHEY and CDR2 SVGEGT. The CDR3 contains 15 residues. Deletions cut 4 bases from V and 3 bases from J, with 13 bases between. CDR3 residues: CASSSYRTDNQPQHF. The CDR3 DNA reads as TGTGCCAGCAGTTCGTACCGGACAGACAATCAGCCCCAGCATTTT.

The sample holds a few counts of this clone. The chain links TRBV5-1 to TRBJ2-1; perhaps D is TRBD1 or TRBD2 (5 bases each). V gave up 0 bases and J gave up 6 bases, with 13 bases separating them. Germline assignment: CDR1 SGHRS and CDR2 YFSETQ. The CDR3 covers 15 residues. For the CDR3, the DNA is TGCGCCAGCAGCTTGGATCCGGGACCGCGCAATGAGCAGTTCTTC. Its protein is CASSLDPGPRNEQFF. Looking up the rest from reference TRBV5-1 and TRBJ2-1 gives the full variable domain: KAGVTQTPRYLIKTRGQQVTLSCSPISGHRSVSWYQQTPGQGLQFLFEYFSETQRNKGNFPGRFSGRQFSNSRSEMNVSTLELGDSALYLCASSLDPGPRNEQFFGPGTRLTVL.

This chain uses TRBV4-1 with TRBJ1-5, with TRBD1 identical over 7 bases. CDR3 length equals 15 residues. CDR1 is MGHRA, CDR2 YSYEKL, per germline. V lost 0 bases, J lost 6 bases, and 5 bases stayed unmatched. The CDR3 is CASSQDDRVRQPQHF. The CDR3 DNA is TGCGCCAGCAGCCAAGATGACAGGGTGCGTCAGCCCCAGCATTTT.

The CDR3 DNA sequence: TGTGCCAGCAGCTCGGCGGACAGGGCCCTCAATCAGCCCCAGCATTTT. Translation gives CASSSADRALNQPQHF. The chain is built from TRBV11-2 and TRBJ1-5; 8 bases agree with TRBD1. V was clipped by 4 bases and J by 3 bases; unmatched bases: 8. This CDR3 has 16 residues. Per germline, CDR1 SGHAT and CDR2 FQNNGV.

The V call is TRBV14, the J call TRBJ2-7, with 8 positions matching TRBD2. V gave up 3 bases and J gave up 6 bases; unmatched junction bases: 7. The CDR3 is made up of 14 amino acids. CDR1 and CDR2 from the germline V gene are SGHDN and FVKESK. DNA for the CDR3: TGTGCCAGCAGCCACGCCGGACTAGCCCTCGAGCAGTACTTC. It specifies CASSHAGLALEQYF.

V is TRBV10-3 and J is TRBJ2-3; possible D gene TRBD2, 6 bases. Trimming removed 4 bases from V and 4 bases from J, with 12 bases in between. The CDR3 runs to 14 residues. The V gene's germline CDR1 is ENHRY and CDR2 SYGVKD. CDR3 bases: TGTGCCATCAGTGGCAAAGCGGGTGCAGATACGCAGTATTTT. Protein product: CAISGKAGADTQYF.

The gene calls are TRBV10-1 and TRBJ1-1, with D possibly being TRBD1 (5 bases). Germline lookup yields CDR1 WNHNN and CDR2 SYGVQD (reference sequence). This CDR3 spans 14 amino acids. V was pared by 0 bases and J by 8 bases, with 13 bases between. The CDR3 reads CASSESPGHNEAFF. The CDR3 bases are TGCGCCAGCAGTGAGTCCCCAGGACACAACGAAGCTTTCTTT.

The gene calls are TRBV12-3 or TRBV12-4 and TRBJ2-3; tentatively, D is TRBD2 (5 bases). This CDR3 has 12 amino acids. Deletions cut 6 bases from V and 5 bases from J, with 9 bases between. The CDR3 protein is CASSRAEDTQYF. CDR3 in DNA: TGTGCCAGCAGCCGAGCGGAAGATACGCAGTATTTT.

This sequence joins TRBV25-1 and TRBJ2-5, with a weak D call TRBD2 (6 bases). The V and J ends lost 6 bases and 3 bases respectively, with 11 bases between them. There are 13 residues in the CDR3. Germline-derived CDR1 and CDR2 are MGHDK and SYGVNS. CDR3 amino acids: CASSWRAEETQYF. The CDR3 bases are TGTGCCAGCAGCTGGAGGGCCGAAGAGACCCAGTACTTC.

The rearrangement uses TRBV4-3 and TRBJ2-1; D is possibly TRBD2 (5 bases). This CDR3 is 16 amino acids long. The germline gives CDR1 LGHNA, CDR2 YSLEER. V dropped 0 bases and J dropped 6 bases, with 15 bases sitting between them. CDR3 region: CASSQEILVARNEQFF. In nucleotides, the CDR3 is TGCGCCAGCAGCCAAGAGATCTTAGTAGCGCGCAATGAGCAGTTCTTC.

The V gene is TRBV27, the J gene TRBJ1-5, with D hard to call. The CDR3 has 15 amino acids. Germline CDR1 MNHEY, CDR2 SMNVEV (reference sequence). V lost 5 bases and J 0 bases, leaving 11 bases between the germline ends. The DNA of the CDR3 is TGTGCCAGCAGTATCCGCAGCGGTAGCAATCAGCCCCAGCATTTT. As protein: CASSIRSGSNQPQHF.

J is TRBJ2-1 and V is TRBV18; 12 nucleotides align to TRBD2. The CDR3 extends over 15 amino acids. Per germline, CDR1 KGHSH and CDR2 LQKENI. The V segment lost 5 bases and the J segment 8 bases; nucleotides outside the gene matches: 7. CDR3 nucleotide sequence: TGTGCCAGCTCATCCCGACTAGCGGGAGACTATGAGCAGTTCTTC. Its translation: CASSSRLAGDYEQFF.

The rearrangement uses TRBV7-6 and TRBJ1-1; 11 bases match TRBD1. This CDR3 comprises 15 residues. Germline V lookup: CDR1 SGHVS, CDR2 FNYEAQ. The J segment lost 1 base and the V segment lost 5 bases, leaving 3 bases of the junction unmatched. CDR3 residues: CASSPGTGGNTEAFF. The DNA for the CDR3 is TGTGCCAGCAGCCCCGGGACAGGGGGGAACACTGAAGCTTTCTTT.

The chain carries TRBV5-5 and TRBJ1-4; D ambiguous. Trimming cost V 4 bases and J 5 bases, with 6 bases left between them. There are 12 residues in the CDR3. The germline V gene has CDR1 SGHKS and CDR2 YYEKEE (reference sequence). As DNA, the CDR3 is TGTGCCAGCAGCCGATTGAATGAAAAACTGTTTTTT. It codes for CASSRLNEKLFF.

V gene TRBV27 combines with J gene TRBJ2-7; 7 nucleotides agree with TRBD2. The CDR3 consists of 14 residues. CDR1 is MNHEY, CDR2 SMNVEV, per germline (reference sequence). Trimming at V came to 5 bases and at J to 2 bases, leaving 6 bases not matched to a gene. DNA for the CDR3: TGTGCCAGCAGTCCCTACAGCGGGACCTACGAGCAGTACTTC. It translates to CASSPYSGTYEQYF.

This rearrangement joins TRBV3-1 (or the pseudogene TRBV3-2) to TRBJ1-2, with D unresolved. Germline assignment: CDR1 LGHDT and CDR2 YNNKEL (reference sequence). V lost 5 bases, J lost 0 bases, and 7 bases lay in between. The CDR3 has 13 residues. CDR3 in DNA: TGTGCCAGCAGCGGTCGAGCTAACTATGGCTACACCTTC. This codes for CASSGRANYGYTF.

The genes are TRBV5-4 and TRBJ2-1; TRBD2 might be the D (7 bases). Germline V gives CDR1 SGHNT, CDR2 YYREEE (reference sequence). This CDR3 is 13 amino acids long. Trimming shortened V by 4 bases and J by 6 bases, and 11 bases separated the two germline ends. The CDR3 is CASSGGGLNEQFF. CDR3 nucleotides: TGTGCCAGCAGCGGGGGGGGCCTCAATGAGCAGTTCTTC.

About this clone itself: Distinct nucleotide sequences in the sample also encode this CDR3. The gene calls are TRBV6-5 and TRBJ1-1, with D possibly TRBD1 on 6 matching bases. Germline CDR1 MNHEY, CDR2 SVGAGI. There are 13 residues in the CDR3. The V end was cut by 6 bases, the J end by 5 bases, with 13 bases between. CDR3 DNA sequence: TGTGCCAGCAGCCCGCGGGGGGCAACTGAAGCTTTCTTT. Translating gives CASSPRGATEAFF.

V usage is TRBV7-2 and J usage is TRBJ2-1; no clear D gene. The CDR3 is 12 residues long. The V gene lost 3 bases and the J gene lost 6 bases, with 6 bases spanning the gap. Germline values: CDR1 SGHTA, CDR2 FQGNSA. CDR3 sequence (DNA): TGTGCCAGCAGCTTTAGTACCAATGAGCAGTTCTTC. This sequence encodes CASSFSTNEQFF.

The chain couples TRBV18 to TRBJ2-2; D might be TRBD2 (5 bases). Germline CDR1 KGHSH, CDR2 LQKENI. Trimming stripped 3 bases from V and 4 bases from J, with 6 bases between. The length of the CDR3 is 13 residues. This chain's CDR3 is CASSPGVTGELFF. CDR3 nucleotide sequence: TGTGCCAGCTCACCCGGGGTCACCGGGGAGCTGTTTTTT. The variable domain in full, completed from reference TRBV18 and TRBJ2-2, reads NAGVMQNPRHLVRRRGQEARLRCSPMKGHSHVYWYRQLPEEGLKFMVYLQKENIIDESGMPKERFSAEFPKEGPSILRIQQVVRGDSAAYFCASSPGVTGELFFGEGSRLTVL.

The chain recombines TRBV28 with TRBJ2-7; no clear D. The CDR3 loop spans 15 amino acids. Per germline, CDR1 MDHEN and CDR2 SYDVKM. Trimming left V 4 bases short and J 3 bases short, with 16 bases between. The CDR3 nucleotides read TGTGCCAGCAGTTCCCTAGGTAGATCGTTCTACGAGCAGTACTTC. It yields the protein CASSSLGRSFYEQYF.

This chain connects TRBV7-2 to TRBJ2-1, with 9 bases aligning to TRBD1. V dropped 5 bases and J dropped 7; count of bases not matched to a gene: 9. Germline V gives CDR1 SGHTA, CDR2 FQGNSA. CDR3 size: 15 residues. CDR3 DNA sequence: TGTGCCAGCAGCCCGACAGGGGGTATAAGGAATGAGCAGTTCTTC. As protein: CASSPTGGIRNEQFF. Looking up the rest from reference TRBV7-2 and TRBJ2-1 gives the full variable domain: GAGVSQSPSNKVTEKGKDVELRCDPISGHTALYWYRQSLGQGLEFLIYFQGNSAPDKSGLPSDRFSAERTGGSVSTLTIQRTQQEDSAVYLCASSPTGGIRNEQFFGPGTRLTVL.

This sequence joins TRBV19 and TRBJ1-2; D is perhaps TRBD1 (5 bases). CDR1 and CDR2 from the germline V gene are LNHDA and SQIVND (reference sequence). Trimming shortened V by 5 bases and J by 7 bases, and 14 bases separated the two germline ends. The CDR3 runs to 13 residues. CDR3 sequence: CASSFNGGFGYTF. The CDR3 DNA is TGTGCCAGTAGTTTCAACGGGGGGTTTGGCTACACCTTC.

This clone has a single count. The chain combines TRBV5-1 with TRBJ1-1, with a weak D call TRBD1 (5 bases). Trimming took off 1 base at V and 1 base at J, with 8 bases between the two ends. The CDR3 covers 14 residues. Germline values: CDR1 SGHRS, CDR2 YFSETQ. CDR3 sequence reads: CASSLIGGNTEAFF. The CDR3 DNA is TGCGCCAGCAGCTTGATCGGGGGGAACACTGAAGCTTTCTTT.

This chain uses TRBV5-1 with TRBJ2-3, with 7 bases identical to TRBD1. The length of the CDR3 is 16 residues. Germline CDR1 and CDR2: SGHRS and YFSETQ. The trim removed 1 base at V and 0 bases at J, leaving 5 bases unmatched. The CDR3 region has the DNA TGCGCCAGCAGCTTGCAGGGGACAGCTAGCACAGATACGCAGTATTTT. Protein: CASSLQGTASTDTQYF.